This T cell receptor (beta chain) is from a study of T-cell memory formation after mild COVID-19. Using constant-segment primers, 5'RACE produced TCR alpha and TCR beta cDNA libraries carrying sample barcodes and UMIs. TCRdb called the 5' RACE reads again in MiXCR, with one record for every CDR3 protein. The profile shows roughly 150,000 distinct CDR3 sequences, more than 14% of them singletons. As concerns this clonotype: Its specificity is unknown. The junction departs from the called germline gene at one end, perhaps through a read error.

General study points: Within pre-infection memory, some responding clones were found, suggesting cross-reactive memory joined. Contracting clones localized mainly to CM and EM when CD4+ and mainly to EMRA when CD8+. For second-wave clones that peaked at day 37, SARS-CoV-2 specificity went unverified.

The clonotype comes from an adult woman who had mild COVID-19 (a few samples of this study predate the infection). Cell type and time point are not known. Sequencing was performed on PBMCs or a T cell subset sorted from them (not recorded which).

CDR3 sequence reads: CASSLGGWEETKYF. The CDR3 nucleotides are TGTGCCAGCAGCTTAGGAGGGTGGGAAGAGACCAAGTACTTC. The genes are TRBV5-5 and TRBJ2-5; D possibly corresponds to TRBD2 (6 bases). Per germline, CDR1 SGHKS and CDR2 YYEKEE (reference sequence). This CDR3 has 14 residues.